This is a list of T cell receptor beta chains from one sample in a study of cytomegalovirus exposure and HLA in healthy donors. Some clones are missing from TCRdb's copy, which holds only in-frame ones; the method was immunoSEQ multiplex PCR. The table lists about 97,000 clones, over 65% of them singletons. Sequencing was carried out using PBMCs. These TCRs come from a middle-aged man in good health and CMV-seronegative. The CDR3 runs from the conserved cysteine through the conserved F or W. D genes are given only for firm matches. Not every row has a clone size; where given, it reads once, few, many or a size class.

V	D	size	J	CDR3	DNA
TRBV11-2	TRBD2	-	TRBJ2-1	CASSSRTSGGPSSYNEQFF	TGTGCCAGCAGCTCTCGGACTAGCGGGGGACCCAGCTCCTACAATGAGCAGTTCTTC
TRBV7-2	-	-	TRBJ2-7	CASSLAGQGSYEQYF	TGTGCCAGCAGCTTAGCGGGTCAGGGCAGCTACGAGCAGTACTTC
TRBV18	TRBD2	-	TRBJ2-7	CASSPGTSGGGSSYEQYF	TGTGCCAGCTCACCCGGGACTAGCGGGGGGGGAAGCTCCTACGAGCAGTACTTC
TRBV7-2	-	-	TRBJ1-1	CAGSFSQGTEAFF	TGTGCCGGCAGCTTTTCCCAGGGCACTGAAGCTTTCTTT
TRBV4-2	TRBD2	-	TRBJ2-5	CASSRGGSQETQYF	TGTGCCAGCAGCCGGGGGGGGAGCCAAGAGACCCAGTACTTC
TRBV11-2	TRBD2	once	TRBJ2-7	CASSLSGGGYEQYF	TGTGCCAGCAGCTTAAGCGGGGGAGGCTACGAGCAGTACTTC
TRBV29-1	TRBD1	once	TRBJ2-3	CSVVTGTGTDTQYF	TGCAGCGTGGTGACAGGGACCGGCACAGATACGCAGTATTTT
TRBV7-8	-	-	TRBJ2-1	CASSDETGNNEQFF	TGTGCCAGCAGCGACGAAACAGGGAACAATGAGCAGTTCTTC
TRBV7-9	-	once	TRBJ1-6	CASSLDSYNSPLHF	TGTGCCAGCAGCCTAGACTCTTATAATTCACCCCTCCACTTT
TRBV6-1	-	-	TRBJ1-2	CASSETTSAREGGYTF	TGTGCCAGCAGTGAAACCACCTCCGCCAGGGAGGGGGGCTACACCTTC
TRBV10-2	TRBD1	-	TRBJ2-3	CAIIRDRDTDTQYF	TGCGCCATTATCCGGGACAGAGACACAGATACGCAGTATTTT
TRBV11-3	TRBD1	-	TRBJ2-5	CASSPGAGGQETQYF	TGTGCCAGCAGCCCTGGGGCAGGGGGACAAGAGACCCAGTACTTC
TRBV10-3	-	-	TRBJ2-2	CAIKDTVPNTGELFF	TGTGCCATCAAAGATACGGTGCCTAACACCGGGGAGCTGTTTTTT
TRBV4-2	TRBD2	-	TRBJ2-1	CASSQDSGGAYNEQFF	TGTGCCAGCAGCCAAGACTCCGGGGGGGCCTACAATGAGCAGTTCTTC
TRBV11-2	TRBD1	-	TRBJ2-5	CASSPDRDQETQYF	TGTGCCAGCAGCCCAGACAGGGACCAAGAGACCCAGTACTTC
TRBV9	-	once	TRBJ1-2	CASSVGVRGEGYGYTF	TGTGCCAGCAGCGTAGGCGTACGAGGGGAGGGCTATGGCTACACCTTC
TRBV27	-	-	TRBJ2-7	CASSLQAPSYEQYF	TGTGCCAGCAGCTTACAGGCTCCCTCCTACGAGCAGTACTTC
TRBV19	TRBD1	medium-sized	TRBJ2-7	CASSIGQGLTEQYF	TGTGCCAGTAGTATTGGACAGGGATTGACCGAGCAGTACTTC
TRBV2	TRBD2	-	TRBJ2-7	CANIAGTSGGTPYYEQYF	TGTGCAAACATCGCCGGGACTAGCGGGGGGACACCCTACTACGAGCAGTACTTC
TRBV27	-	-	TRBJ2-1	CASSFSGGYEQFF	TGTGCCAGCAGTTTCTCGGGGGGCTATGAGCAGTTCTTC
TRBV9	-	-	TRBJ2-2	CASSVGGANTGELFF	TGTGCCAGCAGCGTAGGGGGGGCGAACACCGGGGAGCTGTTTTTT
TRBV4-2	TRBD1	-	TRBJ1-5	CASSAAGGIGNQPQHF	TGTGCCAGCAGCGCCGCAGGGGGGATAGGCAATCAGCCCCAGCATTTT
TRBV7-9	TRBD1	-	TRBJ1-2	CASSLGAGGYDGYTF	TGTGCCAGCAGCCTGGGGGCAGGGGGGTACGATGGCTACACCTTC
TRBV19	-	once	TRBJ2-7	CASSIVEAGPNEQYF	TGTGCCAGTAGTATAGTTGAGGCGGGGCCGAACGAGCAGTACTTC
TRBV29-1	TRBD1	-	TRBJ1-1	CSASGTGGLETEAFF	TGCAGCGCATCCGGGACAGGGGGCCTAGAGACTGAAGCTTTCTTT
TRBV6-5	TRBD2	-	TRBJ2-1	CASQPGLAVDEQFF	TGTGCCAGTCAACCGGGACTAGCAGTCGATGAGCAGTTCTTC
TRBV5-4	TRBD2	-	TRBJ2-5	CASSFISGGPQETQYF	TGTGCCAGCAGCTTTATAAGCGGGGGGCCTCAAGAGACCCAGTACTTC
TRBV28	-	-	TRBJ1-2	CASTEGENYGYTF	TGTGCCAGCACTGAGGGGGAGAACTATGGCTACACCTTC
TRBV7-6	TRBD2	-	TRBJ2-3	CASSLGTSGGARDTQYF	TGTGCCAGCAGCTTAGGTACCAGCGGGGGGGCGAGAGATACGCAGTATTTT
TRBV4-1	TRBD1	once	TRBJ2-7	CASSHFGQAYEQYF	TGCGCCAGCAGCCACTTCGGACAGGCCTACGAGCAGTACTTC
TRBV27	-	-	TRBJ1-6	CASSLGTDDNSPLHF	TGTGCCAGCAGTTTAGGCACAGATGATAATTCACCCCTCCACTTT
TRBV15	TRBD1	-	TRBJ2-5	CATSRDLPGQGQETQYF	TGTGCCACCAGCCGGGACCTCCCGGGACAGGGACAAGAGACCCAGTACTTC
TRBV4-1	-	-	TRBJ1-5	CASSHEIIYSNQPQHF	TGCGCCAGCAGTCATGAAATTATCTATAGCAATCAGCCCCAGCATTTT
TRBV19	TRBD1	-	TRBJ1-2	CASSARQGASGYTF	TGTGCCAGTAGTGCTCGACAGGGGGCTAGTGGCTACACCTTC
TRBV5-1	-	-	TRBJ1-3	CASSLDADSGNTIYF	TGCGCCAGCAGCTTGGACGCGGACTCTGGAAACACCATATATTTT
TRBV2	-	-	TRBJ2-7	CASSSGTLIPYEQYF	TGTGCCAGCAGCAGCGGGACACTAATTCCCTACGAGCAGTACTTC
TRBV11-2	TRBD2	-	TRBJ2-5	CASSSGLAGGTLQETQYF	TGTGCCAGCAGCTCTGGACTAGCGGGGGGTACCCTACAAGAGACCCAGTACTTC
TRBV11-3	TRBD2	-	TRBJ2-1	CASSLEGTGGEQFF	TGTGCCAGCAGCTTAGAGGGAACGGGAGGTGAGCAGTTCTTC
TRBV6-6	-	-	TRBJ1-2	CASSHRTVANYGYTF	TGTGCCAGCAGTCACAGGACAGTAGCTAACTATGGCTACACCTTC
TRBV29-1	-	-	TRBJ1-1	CSVWAQDTEAFF	TGCAGCGTCTGGGCCCAGGACACTGAAGCTTTCTTT
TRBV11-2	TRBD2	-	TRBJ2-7	CASSLAGGDSYEQYF	TGTGCCAGCAGCTTAGCGGGGGGGGATTCCTACGAGCAGTACTTC
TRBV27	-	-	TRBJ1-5	CASSPGGRGQPQHF	TGTGCCAGCAGTCCCGGGGGGCGCGGCCAGCCCCAGCATTTT
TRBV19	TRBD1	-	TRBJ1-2	CASSIIEDRADGYTF	TGTGCCAGTAGTATAATTGAGGACAGGGCGGATGGCTACACCTTC
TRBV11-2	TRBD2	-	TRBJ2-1	CASSLRPGTSGGRGEQFF	TGTGCCAGCAGCTTAAGACCCGGGACTAGCGGGGGGAGGGGGGAGCAGTTCTTC
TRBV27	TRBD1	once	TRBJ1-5	CASSPTGGYQPQHF	TGTGCCAGCAGTCCGACAGGGGGGTATCAGCCCCAGCATTTT
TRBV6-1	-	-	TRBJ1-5	CATHRAPGGPQHF	TGTGCCACCCACAGGGCCCCGGGGGGGCCCCAGCATTTT
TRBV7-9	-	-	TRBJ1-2	CASSSGQINLNYGYTF	TGTGCCAGCAGCTCCGGACAGATCAACCTTAACTATGGCTACACCTTC
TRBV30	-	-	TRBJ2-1	CAWSVTGSGSYNEQFF	TGTGCCTGGAGTGTAACGGGGTCTGGATCCTACAATGAGCAGTTCTTC
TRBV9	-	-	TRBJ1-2	CASNLGGVWGYTF	TGTGCCAGCAACCTCGGTGGAGTCTGGGGCTACACCTTC
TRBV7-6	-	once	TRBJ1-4	CASSLYTARKLGADEKLFF	TGTGCCAGCAGCTTATACACGGCGCGTAAATTAGGGGCAGATGAAAAACTGTTTTTT
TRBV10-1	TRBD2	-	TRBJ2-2	CASTTSDSGGARANTGELFF	TGCGCCAGCACCACTTCGGATAGCGGGGGGGCCAGAGCGAACACCGGGGAGCTGTTTTTT
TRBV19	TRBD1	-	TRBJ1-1	CASSIPRGLAFF	TGTGCCAGTAGTATCCCCAGGGGGCTTGCTTTCTTT
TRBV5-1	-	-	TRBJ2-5	CASSSNGRGQETQYF	TGCGCCAGCAGCTCCAACGGGCGGGGCCAAGAGACCCAGTACTTC
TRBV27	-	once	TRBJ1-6	CASSLSWYSSYNSPLHF	TGTGCCAGCAGTTTAAGTTGGTACAGCTCCTATAATTCACCCCTCCACTTT
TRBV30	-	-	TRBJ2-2	CAWRTGNTGELFF	TGTGCCTGGAGAACAGGGAACACCGGGGAGCTGTTTTTT
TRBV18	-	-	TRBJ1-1	CASSPLFVLGPEAFF	TGTGCCAGCTCACCCTTGTTCGTGCTGGGGCCCGAAGCTTTCTTT
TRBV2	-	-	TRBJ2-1	CASIEGVANEQFF	TGTGCCAGCATCGAGGGGGTAGCGAATGAGCAGTTCTTC